A selection of T cell receptor beta chains follows, all from one sample in a study of cytomegalovirus exposure and HLA in healthy donors. Data came from immunoSEQ multiplex PCR; TCRdb stores just in-frame clones and leaves some out. The sample consists of 70,000 or so clones, around 94% of them appearing once. The material sequenced was PBMCs. These receptor sequences come from a young man in good health and CMV-seropositive. Each CDR3 is given with its conserved first and last residue. The D gene is left open where the match is weak. Clone sizes are given selectively: once, few, many, or a class where the clone is expanded.

size,D,V,J,CDR3,DNA
NA,TRBD2,TRBV5-1,TRBJ2-1,CASSLGAGAYNEQFF,TGCGCCAGCAGCTTAGGAGCGGGAGCTTACAATGAGCAGTTCTTC
NA,TRBD2,TRBV28,TRBJ2-7,CASATGASGSSEQYF,TGTGCCAGCGCCACCGGGGCTAGCGGGAGCTCCGAGCAGTACTTC
NA,NA,TRBV21-1,TRBJ1-3,CASSTLQVYSGNTIYF,TGTGCCAGCAGCACTCTACAGGTTTACTCTGGAAACACCATATATTTT
NA,TRBD2,TRBV9,TRBJ2-2,CASSVVSGGANTGELFF,TGTGCCAGCAGCGTGGTTAGCGGGGGGGCGAACACCGGGGAGCTGTTTTTT
NA,TRBD1,TRBV29-1,TRBJ2-3,CSAPGQATDTQYF,TGCAGCGCCCCGGGACAGGCGACAGATACGCAGTATTTT
NA,TRBD1,TRBV10-3,TRBJ2-2,CATRPEGAHTGELFF,TGTGCCACCCGCCCAGAGGGGGCGCACACCGGGGAGCTGTTTTTT
NA,NA,TRBV7-9,TRBJ1-1,CASSLAVPYVTEAFF,TGTGCCAGCAGCTTAGCGGTTCCCTATGTCACTGAAGCTTTCTTT
NA,NA,TRBV6-5,TRBJ2-3,CASSELGGGTQYF,TGTGCCAGCAGTGAACTCGGCGGGGGCACGCAGTATTTT
NA,NA,TRBV30,TRBJ1-5,CATDVGAGQPQHF,TGTGCCACCGACGTGGGGGCTGGTCAGCCCCAGCATTTT
NA,NA,TRBV5-4,TRBJ1-1,CASSLNTYSGEAFF,TGTGCCAGCAGCTTGAACACCTATTCGGGTGAAGCTTTCTTT
NA,TRBD2,TRBV6-1,TRBJ2-7,CASSIGREWYEQYF,TGTGCCAGCAGTATCGGGCGGGAGTGGTACGAGCAGTACTTC
NA,NA,TRBV18,TRBJ2-3,CASSPPSPGLETIADTQYF,TGTGCCAGCTCACCACCTTCCCCGGGACTCGAGACGATCGCAGATACGCAGTATTTT
NA,TRBD2,TRBV5-1,TRBJ2-1,CASSPRTSGRDDEQFF,TGCGCCAGCAGCCCTAGGACTAGCGGGAGGGACGATGAGCAGTTCTTC
NA,NA,TRBV5-1,TRBJ2-3,CASSPEGSRTDTQYF,TGCGCCAGCAGCCCGGAGGGTTCCCGCACAGATACGCAGTATTTT
NA,TRBD2,TRBV11-1,TRBJ2-3,CASSSRGGRGTDTQYF,TGTGCCAGCAGCTCCCGGGGGGGGAGAGGCACAGATACGCAGTATTTT
NA,TRBD1,TRBV19,TRBJ1-2,CASSIQGGYGYTF,TGTGCCAGTAGTATCCAGGGGGGCTATGGCTACACCTTC
NA,TRBD2,TRBV18,TRBJ2-3,CASSPPGLAGPTDTQYF,TGTGCCAGCTCACCTCCCGGACTAGCGGGGCCCACAGATACGCAGTATTTT
NA,NA,TRBV19,TRBJ1-1,CASSETGIKAAFF,TGTGCCAGTAGTGAAACGGGAATTAAGGCAGCTTTCTTT
once,NA,TRBV10-2,TRBJ2-1,CASTYTRRGEQFF,TGCGCCAGCACCTATACGCGCCGGGGTGAGCAGTTCTTC
NA,NA,TRBV7-9,TRBJ1-1,CASSTRGTNTEAFF,TGTGCCAGCAGCACCCGGGGGACGAACACTGAAGCTTTCTTT
NA,TRBD1,TRBV19,TRBJ1-5,CATRTGGQPQHF,TGTGCCACCCGGACAGGGGGACAGCCCCAGCATTTT
NA,NA,TRBV28,TRBJ2-1,CASSSRGTEQFF,TGTGCCAGCAGCTCCCGGGGGACCGAGCAGTTCTTC
NA,NA,TRBV6-1,TRBJ1-4,CASVWGATNEKLFF,TGTGCCAGCGTATGGGGGGCAACTAATGAAAAACTGTTTTTT
once,TRBD2,TRBV5-1,TRBJ2-7,CASGPVAGGPYEQYF,TGCGCCAGCGGGCCAGTAGCGGGAGGTCCCTACGAGCAGTACTTC
NA,TRBD2,TRBV5-1,TRBJ2-1,CASSSILQDGGDEQFF,TGCGCCAGCAGCTCGATCCTACAGGACGGGGGGGATGAGCAGTTCTTC
NA,TRBD2,TRBV28,TRBJ2-3,CASSLRQLGRVRRTDTQYF,TGTGCCAGCAGTTTAAGGCAACTCGGGAGGGTAAGGAGGACAGATACGCAGTATTTT
NA,NA,TRBV10-2,TRBJ2-2,CASNRGGELFF,TGCGCCAGCAATCGGGGCGGGGAGCTGTTTTTT
NA,NA,TRBV27,TRBJ2-7,CASSSRGRERVSYEQYF,TGTGCCAGCAGTTCCCGGGGTCGGGAACGAGTTTCCTACGAGCAGTACTTC
NA,TRBD1,TRBV28,TRBJ1-2,CASSFDRGNGYTF,TGTGCCAGCTCCTTTGACAGGGGGAATGGCTACACCTTC
NA,TRBD2,TRBV5-1,TRBJ2-1,CASSKGAGGDHEQFF,TGCGCCAGCAGCAAAGGAGCGGGAGGGGACCATGAGCAGTTCTTC
NA,NA,TRBV2,TRBJ2-7,CASSDPGIKSSYEQYF,TGTGCCAGCAGTGATCCGGGAATTAAGAGCTCCTACGAGCAGTACTTC
NA,NA,TRBV20-1,TRBJ2-1,CSPRGNEQFF,TGCTCCCCTCGGGGGAATGAGCAGTTCTTC
NA,NA,TRBV9,TRBJ1-2,CASSVAGRPGGYGYTF,TGTGCCAGCAGCGTAGCGGGACGGCCCGGGGGCTATGGCTACACCTTC
NA,TRBD1,TRBV5-6,TRBJ2-3,CASSLARQGVYTQYF,TGTGCCAGCAGCTTGGCTAGACAGGGGGTTTATACGCAGTATTTT
NA,NA,TRBV18,TRBJ2-1,CASSPPGVSPEQFF,TGTGCCAGCTCACCACCGGGAGTTTCCCCTGAGCAGTTCTTC
NA,TRBD2,TRBV6-1,TRBJ2-5,CASSDSLAGGETQYF,TGTGCCAGCAGTGATAGTTTAGCGGGAGGCGAGACCCAGTACTTC
NA,NA,TRBV28,TRBJ1-1,CASSYWRVVMNTEAFF,TGTGCCAGCAGTTACTGGAGAGTGGTTATGAACACTGAAGCTTTCTTT
NA,NA,TRBV10-3,TRBJ2-3,CAISVGGRIGTDTQYF,TGTGCCATCAGTGTAGGGGGACGAATTGGCACAGATACGCAGTATTTT
NA,NA,TRBV19,TRBJ2-3,CASSMVGPSTDTQYF,TGTGCCAGTAGTATGGTGGGGCCTAGCACAGATACGCAGTATTTT
NA,NA,TRBV10-3,TRBJ1-1,CAIMGRQGLTEAFF,TGTGCCATCATGGGTCGGCAGGGGCTGACTGAAGCTTTCTTT
NA,NA,TRBV2,TRBJ2-3,CASSEVRRQVDTQYF,TGTGCCAGCAGTGAGGTTCGACGGCAGGTGGATACGCAGTATTTT
NA,NA,TRBV29-1,TRBJ2-7,CSVRAGTNSYEQYF,TGCAGCGTCCGGGCCGGGACAAACTCCTACGAGCAGTACTTC
NA,NA,TRBV19,TRBJ1-2,CASSRRGPNTF,TGTGCCAGTAGTCGCAGGGGCCCCAATACTTTC
NA,NA,TRBV5-1,TRBJ2-2,CASSLRGRGNGGELFF,TGCGCCAGCAGCCTCAGAGGGCGAGGGAATGGCGGGGAGCTGTTTTTT
few,TRBD1,TRBV6-1,TRBJ1-1,CASSTTGVTEAFF,TGTGCCAGCAGTACAACAGGGGTAACTGAAGCTTTCTTT
NA,NA,TRBV29-1,TRBJ1-1,CSVTGTTNTEAFF,TGCAGCGTAACCGGGACAACGAACACTGAAGCTTTCTTT
NA,TRBD1,TRBV5-6,TRBJ2-7,CASMITGTGPYEQYF,TGTGCCAGCATGATTACCGGGACAGGACCCTACGAGCAGTACTTC
once,NA,TRBV7-6,TRBJ2-2,CASSPIGSNTGELFF,TGTGCCAGCAGCCCAATCGGTTCGAACACCGGGGAGCTGTTTTTT
NA,NA,TRBV19,TRBJ2-7,CATRKGSGFYEQYF,TGTGCCACCAGAAAAGGTAGCGGATTCTACGAGCAGTACTTC
NA,TRBD1,TRBV18,TRBJ1-2,CASSTSRDSYGYTF,TGTGCCAGCTCAACAAGCCGGGACAGCTATGGCTACACCTTC
NA,NA,TRBV6-1,TRBJ2-7,CASSEGRSSYEQYF,TGTGCCAGCAGTGAAGGGCGGAGCTCCTACGAGCAGTACTTC